This is a list of T cell receptor beta chains from one sample in a study of T cells after yellow fever vaccination. One entry per CDR3 protein, called by TCRdb with MiXCR from the 5' RACE reads. The data show about 130,000 distinct CDR3 sequences, with roughly 8.2% seen just once and almost 40% held by the top ten. Here the sequenced sample was CD8+ T cells sorted from PBMCs, taken on the day of the yellow fever booster vaccination. Receptors originate from a man between 18 and 29 years old who received the YFV17D yellow fever vaccine. The CDR3 runs from the conserved cysteine through the conserved F or W. Fields, in order: V gene, clone size, CDR3 protein. Size is stated for part of the rows, as once, few or many counts, or as a class when the clone is expanded.

>TRBV19|NA
CASSIPPGVAYNEQFF
>TRBV7-2|few
CASSSPGQGAKNIQYF
>TRBV4-2|few
CASSPADRGRADTQYF
>TRBV7-8|NA
CASSPWSRQGKTYEQYF
>TRBV7-9|NA
CASRSAGELFF
>TRBV12-3/TRBV12-4|many
CASSLGVRGNAEAFF
>TRBV2|many
CASSEARVLQETQYF
>TRBV7-9|NA
CASSLQGGRADTQYF
>TRBV5-1|NA
CASSLVVAGYTDTQYF
>TRBV4-1|few
CASSQGRASQPQHF
>TRBV20-1|NA
CSARPVRGGALDTQYF
>TRBV4-1|few
CASSLPGPEAFF
>TRBV7-9|NA
CASSPHAGQAYNEQFF
>TRBV7-3|few
CASSHLAADTQYF
>TRBV12-3/TRBV12-4|NA
CASKGTGGPPAANVLTF
>TRBV23-1|NA
CASNTGQPFSPLHF
>TRBV7-9|NA
CASSKEREPQHF
>TRBV5-1|many
CASSLVVGELFF
>TRBV4-1|NA
CASSQTSSLGTNEQFF
>TRBV6-6|NA
CASQKGNEQYF
>TRBV12-3/TRBV12-4|few
CASSFGASAYNEQFF
>TRBV2|many
CASSEQRTVNTEAFF
>TRBV12-3/TRBV12-4|NA
CASSPNFNVGPSNTEAFF
>TRBV6-2/TRBV6-3|many
CASSWSRVGEQFF
>TRBV20-1|few
CSARDKQGASYEQYF
>TRBV4-3|many
CASRPRDRVTDTQYF
>TRBV4-3|many
CASSQTGDSFMVPFF
>TRBV5-1|many
CASSLDQGGQPQHF
>TRBV19|many
CASSIATTEAFF
>TRBV3-1|NA
CASSLTSGYSGANVLTF
>TRBV6-2/TRBV6-3|few
CASSFEAQEVADTQYF
>TRBV29-1|NA
CRVEYDAPGELFF
>TRBV4-2|NA
CASSHFGTGTGNTIYF
>TRBV7-9|NA
CASSLIPNEQFF
>TRBV29-1|few
CSVEDNEQFF
>TRBV6-5|NA
CASSLSPGTGSAGELFF
>TRBV7-2|few
CASSWVGTEAFF
>TRBV20-1|NA
CSARDPALALYNEQFF
>TRBV12-3/TRBV12-4|NA
CASSIRDRVSTGELFF
>TRBV6-6|few
CASSYPPSGQDHEQYF
>TRBV11-3|few
CASSLGTSGGANEQFF
>TRBV6-2/TRBV6-3|NA
CASSDNTGGRDEQYF
>TRBV12-3/TRBV12-4|many
CASSQDGYNEQFF
>TRBV6-1|many
CASRVSDGNTGELFF
>TRBV7-9|few
CASSASGQETQYF
>TRBV5-4|few
CASSLLGGETEAFF
>TRBV4-1|few
CASSQRDRGQLTDTQYF